These 15 T cell receptor beta chains originate from one sample sequenced in a study of PD-1 blockade in mismatch repair-deficient tumors (dated by TCRdb to the late 2010s). Receptor amplification or capture employed the immunoSEQ multiplex PCR assay. TCRdb re-hosts the immuneACCESS table, in-frame sequences only. Its copies lack some clones; in the studies checked, an unresolved V gene accounts for under half of them, and the cause for the rest is not known. This sample lists about 110,000 clones; approximately 80% were detected once. The ten largest clones represent 4.5% to 5.5% of the sample. This sample comprised peripheral blood, obtained 60 weeks after starting pembrolizumab. The receptors were gathered from an adult with mismatch repair-deficient cancer.

The genes are TRBV9 and TRBJ2-3, with D unclear. Germline lookup yields CDR1 SGDLS and CDR2 YYNGEE. This CDR3 region has 15 residues. Trimming removed 0 bases from V and 1 base from J, with 9 bases in between. The CDR3 loop reads CASSVGAAGTDTQYF. In DNA, the CDR3 is TGTGCCAGCAGCGTAGGGGCAGCTGGCACAGATACGCAGTATTTT.

V gene TRBV18 combines with J gene TRBJ1-4; D is unresolved. V was shortened by 0 bases and J by 7 bases, with 9 bases between the two germline ends. The CDR3 spans 14 residues. Per germline, CDR1 KGHSH and CDR2 LQKENI. The CDR3: CASSPPTIGEKLFF. The CDR3 bases are TGTGCCAGCTCACCACCGACGATAGGTGAAAAACTGTTTTTT. The full variable domain, in which reference TRBV18 and TRBJ1-4 provide the parts outside the CDR3, is NAGVMQNPRHLVRRRGQEARLRCSPMKGHSHVYWYRQLPEEGLKFMVYLQKENIIDESGMPKERFSAEFPKEGPSILRIQQVVRGDSAAYFCASSPPTIGEKLFFGSGTQLSVL.

This clone was counted a single time. The gene calls are TRBV6-1 and TRBJ1-5; 8 bases match TRBD1. This CDR3 region has 13 residues. V was clipped by 4 bases and J by 7 bases; unmatched bases: 3. The germline V gene encodes CDR1 MNHNS and CDR2 SASEGT. The CDR3: CASSATGGQPQHF. The CDR3 region has the DNA TGTGCCAGCAGTGCAACAGGGGGACAGCCCCAGCATTTT.

This chain links TRBV18 with TRBJ1-1; 10 nucleotides match TRBD1. V shed 3 bases and J 1 base; nucleotides not matched to a gene: 5. From germline, CDR1 is KGHSH and CDR2 LQKENI. This CDR3 spans 16 amino acids. The chain's CDR3 is CASSPGQGLQNTEAFF. CDR3 in DNA: TGTGCCAGCTCACCGGGACAGGGGCTGCAGAACACTGAAGCTTTCTTT.

This clone has only a few counts. The J gene is TRBJ1-2, the V gene TRBV12-5; 8 nucleotides match TRBD1. CDR1 is LGHNT, CDR2 FRNRAP, per germline. Trimming took 5 bases from V and 7 from J; bases not matched to a gene: 6. This CDR3 is 13 amino acids long. CDR3 loop: CASGVGTGLGYTF. CDR3 bases: TGTGCTAGTGGTGTAGGGACAGGTCTTGGCTACACCTTC.

The CDR3 region is CASSLSGGINEQFF. The DNA for the CDR3 is TGTGCCAGCAGCTTATCAGGGGGAATAAATGAGCAGTTCTTC. V gene TRBV7-3 combines with J gene TRBJ2-1, with TRBD1 identical over 7 bases. Germline V gene lookup returns CDR1 SGHTA and CDR2 FQGTGA. The CDR3 is made up of 14 amino acids. V lost 2 bases and J lost 7; bases outside the gene matches: 5.

This clone was counted once. This chain links TRBV19 with TRBJ1-1; unclear D gene. This CDR3 spans 14 amino acids. Germline V CDR1 and CDR2: LNHDA, SQIVND (reference sequence). V shed 5 bases and J shed 2 bases, with 12 bases lying between them. The DNA of the CDR3 is TGTGCCAGTAGTTTCGACACGTTCAACACTGAAGCTTTCTTT. Translation gives CASSFDTFNTEAFF.

The V gene is TRBV7-9, the J gene TRBJ2-1; D is uncertain. Trimming left V 5 bases short and J 6 bases short, with 11 bases between. Germline assignment: CDR1 SEHNR and CDR2 FQNEAQ (reference sequence). The CDR3 runs to 13 residues. CDR3: CASSPKGLNEQFF. As DNA, the CDR3 is TGTGCCAGCAGCCCCAAGGGCCTCAATGAGCAGTTCTTC.

This chain connects TRBV19 to TRBJ2-4, with D unclear. Germline lookup yields CDR1 LNHDA and CDR2 SQIVND (reference sequence). The CDR3 runs to 17 residues. V was trimmed by 2 bases and J by 0 bases, leaving 14 bases between them. CDR3 sequence reads: CASSISRTAIAKNIQYF. CDR3 coding DNA: TGTGCCAGTAGTATATCCAGGACCGCAATAGCCAAAAACATTCAGTACTTC. The full variable domain, its missing parts supplied by reference TRBV19 and TRBJ2-4, is DGGITQSPKYLFRKEGQNVTLSCEQNLNHDAMYWYRQDPGQGLRLIYYSQIVNDFQKGDIAEGYSVSREKKESFPLTVTSAQKNPTAFYLCASSISRTAIAKNIQYFGAGTRLSVL.

This clone appeared a single time. The chain joins TRBV15 to TRBJ2-3; D remains unclear. The CDR3 sequence is 17 residues long. CDR1 and CDR2 (germline): LNHNV, YYDKDF (reference sequence). Deletions cut 7 bases from V and 1 base from J, with 21 bases between. Here the CDR3 reads CATNSILRGDRTDTQYF. CDR3 bases: TGTGCCACCAACTCCATCCTTCGAGGAGACCGCACAGATACGCAGTATTTT.

The V gene is TRBV15, the J gene TRBJ2-5, with TRBD2 matching over 7 bases. V was pared by 0 bases and J by 3 bases, with 10 bases of the junction left unmatched. The CDR3 totals 17 residues. From germline, CDR1 is LNHNV and CDR2 YYDKDF (reference sequence). The CDR3 protein is CATSRDLGREGKETQYF. CDR3 nucleotide sequence: TGTGCCACCAGCAGAGATTTAGGCAGGGAGGGGAAAGAGACCCAGTACTTC.

This clone was recorded once. The genes are TRBV30 and TRBJ2-1, with 9 bases lining up with TRBD2. Germline lookup yields CDR1 GTSNPN and CDR2 SVGIG (reference sequence). The CDR3 sequence is 14 residues long. V lost 4 bases to trimming and J lost 8 bases; unmatched junction nucleotides: 9. The CDR3 coding sequence is TGTGCCTGGAATGTGGCGGGAGGGTCCGATGAGCAGTTCTTC. It codes for CAWNVAGGSDEQFF.

The chain links TRBV6-6 to TRBJ1-3; the D gene is possibly TRBD1 (6 bases). The CDR3 totals 13 residues. The germline gives CDR1 MNHNY, CDR2 SVGAGI (reference sequence). V gave up 6 bases and J gave up 8 bases, with 14 bases separating them. CDR3 loop: CASSPEGGYTIYF. The CDR3 DNA reads as TGTGCCAGCAGCCCTGAGGGGGGATACACCATATATTTT.

The chain uses TRBV7-2 and TRBJ2-1; 11 bases match TRBD2. Germline V CDR1 and CDR2: SGHTA, FQGNSA. This CDR3 region has 19 residues. V lost 4 bases to trimming and J lost 3 bases; unmatched junction nucleotides: 14. The CDR3 region has the DNA TGTGCCAGCAGCTGGTCCGGGACTAGCGGATCAGGTGGCTACAATGAGCAGTTCTTC. Its translation: CASSWSGTSGSGGYNEQFF.

By its share, this clone is medium-sized (0.01 to 0.1%). This rearrangement joins TRBV29-1 to TRBJ2-1; D is ambiguous. CDR3 size: 11 residues. Trimming took 4 bases from V and 5 from J, leaving 6 bases between them. Germline CDR1 SQVTM, CDR2 ANQGSEA. The DNA of the CDR3 is TGCAGCGTTGTTCCAGACAATGAGCAGTTCTTC. This translates into CSVVPDNEQFF.